Sequencing of this T cell receptor beta chain was carried out in a study of cytomegalovirus exposure and HLA in healthy donors (dated by TCRdb to 2016 to 2017). Describing the broader study: In an earlier analysis of around 540 of the donors, about 260 Gb of sequence data and about 110 million unique TCR beta sequences from about 180 million T cells were reported. In an earlier analysis of more than 550 of the donors, high-throughput TCR beta sequencing was used to judge whether each TCR beta V gene segment behaved as functional or pseudogenic. The study was designed to test whether signatures of past pathogen exposure could be identified by cataloging public T cell receptors. Rather than using new phenotypic data, the later analysis identified candidate immune exposures from TCR beta sequences and from how often those sequences occurred across donors. Along with the approximately 670-subject first cohort, a separate validation cohort of around 120 different subjects was used. A later analysis re-examined previously published TCR beta repertoires from just over 650 donors and added high-resolution HLA genotyping to investigate patterns of TCR occurrence. Roughly 310 gigabases of sequencing data and some 85 million unique TCR sequences were included in an early release covering roughly 700 HLA-typed donors. Because of strong linkage in the cohort, four to six DR-DQ haplotypes were treated as single units for association and clustering. HLA typing covered class I and class II loci at four-digit resolution. Across approximately 400 genotyped donors of the cohort, an average of about 240,000 unique TCR beta nucleotide sequences per donor were sequenced, and roughly 17% of those sequences were non-productive. Genome-wide SNP genotypes for about three fifths of the roughly 670 donors were used in a later genetic analysis, which treated that subset as a discovery cohort. All discovery cohort repertoires had been generated using a single sequencing platform. The genetic ancestry cluster associated with self-reported Caucasian donors included around 76% of the roughly 380 genotyped donors. The number of typed donors differed by locus: about 620-640 for A, B, C, DRB1 and DQB1; some 500 for DQA1; 606 for DPA1; and some 450 for DPB1. Donor age, sex, ethnicity and CMV serostatus were compiled together with the repertoire data. The T cell repertoires of 666 subjects were profiled by immunosequencing and related to cytomegalovirus serostatus. The study combined high-throughput TCR immunosequencing, statistical association of individual TCRs with disease status, and machine learning to predict cytomegalovirus infection status.

What the work shows at the level of the full study, not this receptor alone: Most TCR sequences were seen in very few donors, while some public TCRs were found in many individuals. The authors suggested that the approach could potentially be extended to other disease states and immunological phenotypes. A total of roughly 160 TCR beta chains were listed by the study as associated with cytomegalovirus. In an earlier analysis of more than 500 of the donors, most TCR beta V segments appeared in productive rearrangements about 87% or about 30% of the time, broadly matching IMGT annotations. Compared with the roughly 700-donor mean, donors in an Asian-associated ancestry cluster had fewer N-insertions in productive TCRs, according to a later genetic analysis. Cytomegalovirus status was reported to be diagnosed by the classifier with high specificity and sensitivity in both the original and validation cohorts. A later analysis found that HLA-associated TCR beta chains were more clonally expanded and had lower generation probabilities than equally common non-associated chains. The presence/absence analyses assumed that sequencing depth was roughly uniform across donors, and that assumption may not be true. An association between a missense DCLRE1C variant and V-gene and J-gene trimming of TCR beta chains was found in a later genetic analysis and replicated in an independent cohort. Several of the top co-occurrence clusters appeared to be linked to parvovirus B19, influenza, CMV and Epstein-Barr virus, according to a later analysis. Immune exposure information for the cohort was limited to CMV serostatus. In a later analysis, the rate of TCR association differed among HLA loci, with DRB1 alleles having the most associated TCRs and HLA-C alleles having the fewest. At a false discovery rate of 0.05, a later analysis linked 16,951 TCR beta sequences to specific HLA alleles. A further reported finding was that TCR beta sequences accurately predicted the HLA-A and HLA-B alleles for most subjects in the first cohort. The earlier analysis of about 600 of the donors excluded roughly 17 rarely observed V segments, including chromosome 9 orphons, because counts were too low. A cluster of highly shared sequence variants was judged likely to represent a technical artifact of the sequencing pipeline. Most CMV-associated TCR beta chains appeared to be HLA-restricted in a later analysis, and the HLA associations seemed to be driven largely by CMV exposure. A few of the identified cytomegalovirus-associated TCR beta chains were confirmed in vitro to be specific for cytomegalovirus antigens. The cohort was sequenced for TCR beta chains only, and without alpha or paired-chain data the features that could be detected were limited. Strong co-occurrence of HLA alleles, especially DR and DQ, made assigning TCR associations to individual alleles difficult. Correlated functional status among segregating V segments might be attributable to linkage disequilibrium, but an unknown experimental factor could not be ruled out. Because some donors lacked HLA typing at each locus, the association tests relied only on the typed subset.

The cohort was made up of roughly 670 healthy bone marrow donors. At the time of sampling, every cohort member was nominally healthy, though immune exposures that went unrecorded were likely present. The donor was CMV seropositive and belonged to the group of 270 or so seropositive cohort members. Every donor gave a peripheral blood sample, and the peripheral blood mononuclear cells from that sample were used for TCR beta sequencing. Genomic DNA extraction from the blood cell samples was performed with the Qiagen DNeasy Blood Extraction Kit. Library method: the immunoSEQ multiplex PCR assay. For the multiplex PCR, a mixture combining 60 forward primers for TCR Vbeta segments and 13 reverse primers for TCR Jbeta segments was used. A multiplex PCR assay on genomic DNA amplified the CDR3 region of rearranged TCR beta genes. On the Illumina HiSeq System, the amplified TCR beta libraries were sequenced as 87-base-pair reads. In the authors' own workflow: Across the 500 to 750 repertoires, a later analysis counted 80 million or so unique TCR beta chains, some 11 million of which were shared by at least two donors. A nearest-neighbor algorithm error-corrected the raw reads and collapsed the reads into unique sequences, merging closely related sequences to remove PCR and sequencing errors. CDR3 sequences were aligned to IMGT reference sequences to assign V, D and J gene segments. For a sequence to be retained, a match of at least six nucleotides to both a V gene segment and a J gene segment was required. A rearrangement was called productive if the CDR3 had no stop codons and remained in frame with V and J, and every other rearrangement was called non-productive. CDR3 was defined according to IMGT convention as the region running from the second conserved V-encoded cysteine to the conserved J-encoded phenylalanine. In an earlier analysis of 587 of the donors, sequences lacking an unambiguous match to a single V gene segment were excluded. In an earlier analysis of roughly 600 of the donors, a V segment was called functional when productive rearrangements were above 56.7%, and segregating when the standard deviation between donors exceeded 5%. A statistical classification framework was developed to diagnose cytomegalovirus status using the catalog of TCR beta chain sequences. In a later analysis, V and J genes were assigned by comparing TCR nucleotide sequences against IMGT/GENE-DB human TR gene sequences. A later analysis assigned CDR3 sequences and most-parsimonious VDJ recombination scenarios with the TCRdist pipeline. In a later analysis, every TCR beta chain was defined by the combination of its CDR3 amino acid sequence and its V-gene family, and reads without a unique V-gene family were dropped. To address suspected cross-contamination and a sequencing artifact, a later analysis removed 550 to 750 highly shared, low-generation-probability nucleotide sequences. In a later analysis, a clonal expansion index for each public chain was calculated from normalized within-repertoire ranks of inferred template counts. In a later analysis, generation probabilities were computed using a VDJ recombination model fitted to out-of-frame rearrangements, and the results were checked against IGoR. In a later analysis, TCR-TCR, TCR-HLA and TCR-CMV co-occurrence was scored with hypergeometric tests, and a repertoire-size bias correction was applied to TCR pairs. False discovery rates were estimated in a later analysis by permuting HLA or CMV assignments 20 times. In a later analysis, co-occurring TCRs were grouped using DBSCAN, with TCRdist sequence similarity added in when clustering inside HLA-allele-positive subsets. Repertoires with fewer than 30,000 or more than 120,000 public chains, plus five repertoires with anomalous nucleotide sharing, were excluded from co-occurrence clustering. TCRdb carries this immuneACCESS record with in-frame sequences only. Its versions omit some clonotypes, under half of them owing to an unresolved V gene in the studies checked, with the rest unexplained. The DNA gave D and trimming, while V, J and clone size come from that table. The sample table shows some 180,000 clones, and 75% to 80% are seen once. The top ten constitute 14% of the sample.

With regard to this clone: The antigen it binds to is not known. Within one base of it there is no much larger clone, and no base qualities were kept.

This TCR derives from a woman younger than 45 in good health and CMV-seropositive. Sequenced: PBMCs.

The base sequence is TGTGCCAGCAGCTCCAGTCGATCGGAGGACTACGAGCAGTACTTC. Translated, this is CASSSSRSEDYEQYF. The chain is encoded by TRBV5-4 joined to TRBJ2-7, and the D gene may be TRBD2, 5 bases matching. There are 15 amino acids in the CDR3, from cysteine to phenylalanine inclusive. Only CDR3 DNA remains: 45 bases, in frame from the first base. From a lookup of the germline V gene (reference sequence), CDR1 and CDR2 are SGHNT and YYREEE. The trim is 3 bases for V and 3 bases for J, with a gap of 16 bases between the germline ends.